The rows below give T cell receptor beta chains drawn from one sample of a study of CD8+ T cells in alopecia areata. Sequencing used immunoSEQ multiplex PCR; TCRdb keeps in-frame clones, though not all of them. This sample yields approximately 150,000 clones, of which about three fifths are seen a single time; approximately 4.8% belongs to the top ten. Sequencing was performed on CD4+ T cells sorted from blood. These receptors originate from a human donor in good health. Both conserved end residues are part of each CDR3. D genes are given only for firm matches. Size is omitted from some rows. Given values are once, few, many or a class for expanded clones.

>TRBJ2-1|many|TRBV5-1|TRBD2
TGCGCCAGCAGCCCTAGCGGGTGGCCCTACAATGAGCAGTTCTTC
CASSPSGWPYNEQFF
>TRBJ2-5|few|TRBV29-1|NA
TGCAGCGTTGAAGGCACAGGGAAAGAGACCCAGTACTTC
CSVEGTGKETQYF
>TRBJ1-5|NA|TRBV27|NA
TGTGCCAGCAGTTTAGGGGGGTCGCTTCAGCCCCAGCATTTT
CASSLGGSLQPQHF
>TRBJ2-1|NA|TRBV4-1|TRBD2
TGCGCCAGCAGCCAAGGGGACGGGAGGCACTCCTACAATGAGCAGTTCTTC
CASSQGDGRHSYNEQFF
>TRBJ2-3|few|TRBV29-1|NA
TGCAGCGTGTGGGGTGGTGGGTTGGTTGCAGATACGCAGTATTTT
CSVWGGGLVADTQYF
>TRBJ2-3|few|TRBV29-1|TRBD1
TGCAGCGTTGGACAGGGAACAGATACGCAGTATTTT
CSVGQGTDTQYF
>TRBJ1-4|NA|TRBV30|TRBD1
TGTGCCTGGAACAGGGGACGATCTACTAATGAAAAACTGTTTTTT
CAWNRGRSTNEKLFF
>TRBJ2-7|NA|TRBV30|NA
TGTGCCTGGAGTGCAGCGGACGAGCAGTACTTC
CAWSAADEQYF
>TRBJ1-1|NA|TRBV5-1|NA
TGCGCCAGCAGCACCGGACACCAAGGAAACACTGAAGCTTTCTTT
CASSTGHQGNTEAFF
>TRBJ2-4|NA|TRBV29-1|NA
TGCAGCGTTAGCCACTGGATTAGAGGTTCAGCCAAAAACATTCAGTACTTC
CSVSHWIRGSAKNIQYF
>TRBJ2-2|few|TRBV5-1|NA
TGCGCCAGCAGCCCGGGAGAAGGTACCGGGGAGCTGTTTTTT
CASSPGEGTGELFF
>TRBJ2-2|NA|TRBV5-1|TRBD1
TGCGCCAGCACCCGGACAGGGCTACCGAACACCGGGGAGCTGTTTTTT
CASTRTGLPNTGELFF
>TRBJ2-1|few|TRBV29-1|NA
TGCAGCGCCTTAGCAGGTCCCTATGAGCAGTTCTTC
CSALAGPYEQFF
>TRBJ2-5|NA|TRBV6-5|TRBD2
TGTGCCAGCAGTTATAGGCGGGAGAGGGAAGAGACCCAGTACTTC
CASSYRREREETQYF
>TRBJ1-5|NA|TRBV28|NA
TGTGCCAGCAGTAAAGAACGCAATCAGCCCCAGCATTTT
CASSKERNQPQHF
>TRBJ2-5|NA|TRBV15|NA
TGTGCCACCAGCGAAGGGTTTCAAGAGACCCAGTACTTC
CATSEGFQETQYF